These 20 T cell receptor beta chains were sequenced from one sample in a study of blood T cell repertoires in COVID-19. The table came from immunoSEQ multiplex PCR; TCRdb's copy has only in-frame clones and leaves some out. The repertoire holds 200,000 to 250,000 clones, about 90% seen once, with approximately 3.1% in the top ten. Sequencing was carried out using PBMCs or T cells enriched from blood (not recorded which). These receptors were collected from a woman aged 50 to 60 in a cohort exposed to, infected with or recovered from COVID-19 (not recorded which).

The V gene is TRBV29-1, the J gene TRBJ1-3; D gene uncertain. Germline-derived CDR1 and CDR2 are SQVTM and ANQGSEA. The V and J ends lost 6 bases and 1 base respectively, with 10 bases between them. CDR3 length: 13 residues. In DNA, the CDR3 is TGCAGCGTCATGATCAGTTCTGGAAACACCATATATTTT. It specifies CSVMISSGNTIYF.

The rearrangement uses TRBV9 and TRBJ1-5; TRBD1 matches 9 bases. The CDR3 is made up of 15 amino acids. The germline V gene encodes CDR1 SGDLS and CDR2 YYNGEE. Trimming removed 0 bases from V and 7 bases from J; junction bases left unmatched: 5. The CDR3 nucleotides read TGTGCCAGCAGCGTAGGACAGGGGGTAGACCAGCCCCAGCATTTT. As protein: CASSVGQGVDQPQHF.

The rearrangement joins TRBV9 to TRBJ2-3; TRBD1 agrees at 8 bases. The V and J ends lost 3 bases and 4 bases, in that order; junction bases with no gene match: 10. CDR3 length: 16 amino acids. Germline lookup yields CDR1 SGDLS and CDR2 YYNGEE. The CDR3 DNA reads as TGTGCCAGCAGCGCGTCAGGGGGCGGTAGCGCAGATACGCAGTATTTT. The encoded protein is CASSASGGGSADTQYF.

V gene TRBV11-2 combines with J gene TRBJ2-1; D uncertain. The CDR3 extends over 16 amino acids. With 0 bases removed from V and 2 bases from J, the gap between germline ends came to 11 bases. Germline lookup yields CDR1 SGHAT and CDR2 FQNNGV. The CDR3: CASSLEEPGPYNEQFF. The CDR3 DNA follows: TGTGCCAGCAGCTTAGAAGAACCTGGGCCCTACAATGAGCAGTTCTTC.

The chain's CDR3 is CASSWDIQETQYF. Written as DNA, the CDR3 is TGTGCCAGCAGTTGGGACATCCAAGAGACCCAGTACTTC. The chain is built from TRBV6-5 and TRBJ2-5, with D maybe TRBD1 (6 bases). This CDR3 is 13 amino acids long. V gave up 4 bases and J gave up 1 base, with 7 bases separating them. CDR1 and CDR2 from the germline V gene are MNHEY and SVGAGI.

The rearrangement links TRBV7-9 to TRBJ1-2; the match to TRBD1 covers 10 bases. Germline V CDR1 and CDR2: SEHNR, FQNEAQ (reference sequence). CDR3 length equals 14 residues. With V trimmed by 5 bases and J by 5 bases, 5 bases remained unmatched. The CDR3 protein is CASSQRDRGYGYTF. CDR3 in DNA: TGTGCCAGCAGCCAGAGGGACAGGGGATATGGCTACACCTTC.

The DNA for the CDR3 is TGTGCCTTGGGACAGGGGCTGACTAACTATGGCTACACCTTC. Its translation is CALGQGLTNYGYTF. The chain couples TRBV28 to TRBJ1-2, with 10 bases that match TRBD1. J lost 0 bases, V lost 11 bases, and 6 bases had no gene match. CDR3 length: 14 residues. Germline values: CDR1 MDHEN, CDR2 SYDVKM.

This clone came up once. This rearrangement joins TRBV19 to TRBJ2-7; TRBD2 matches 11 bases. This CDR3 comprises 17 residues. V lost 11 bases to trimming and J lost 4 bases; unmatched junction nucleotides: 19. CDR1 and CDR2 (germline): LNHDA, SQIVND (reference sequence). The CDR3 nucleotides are TGTGCCCGAGGGACGAAAGGGGATAGCGGGGGGGAATACGAGCAGTACTTC. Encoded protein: CARGTKGDSGGEYEQYF.

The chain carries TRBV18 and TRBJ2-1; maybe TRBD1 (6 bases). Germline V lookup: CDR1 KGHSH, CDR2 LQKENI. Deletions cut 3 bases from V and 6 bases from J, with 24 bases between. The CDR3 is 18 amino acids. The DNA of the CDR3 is TGTGCCAGCTCACCGACCCCCCTGACAGGACTCGACGCCAATGAGCAGTTCTTC. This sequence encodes CASSPTPLTGLDANEQFF.

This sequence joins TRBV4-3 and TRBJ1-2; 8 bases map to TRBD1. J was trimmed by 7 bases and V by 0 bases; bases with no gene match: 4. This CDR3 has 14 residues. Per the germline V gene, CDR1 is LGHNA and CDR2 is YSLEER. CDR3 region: CASSQEAGGTGYTF. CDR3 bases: TGCGCCAGCAGCCAAGAGGCAGGGGGCACTGGCTACACCTTC.

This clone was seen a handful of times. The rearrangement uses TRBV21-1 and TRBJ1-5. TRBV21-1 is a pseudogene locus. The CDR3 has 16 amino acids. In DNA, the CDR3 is TGTGCCAGCAGCCCGGGGGGGGCGCGGAGCAATCAGCCCCAGCATTTT. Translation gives CASSPGGARSNQPQHF.

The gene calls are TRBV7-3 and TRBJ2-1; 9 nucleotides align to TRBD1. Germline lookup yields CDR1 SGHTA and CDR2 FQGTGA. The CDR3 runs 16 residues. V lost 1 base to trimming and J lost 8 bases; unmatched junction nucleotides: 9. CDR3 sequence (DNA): TGTGCCAGCAGCTTAAGGTCGACAGGGGGTAGCGATGAGCAGTTCTTC. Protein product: CASSLRSTGGSDEQFF.

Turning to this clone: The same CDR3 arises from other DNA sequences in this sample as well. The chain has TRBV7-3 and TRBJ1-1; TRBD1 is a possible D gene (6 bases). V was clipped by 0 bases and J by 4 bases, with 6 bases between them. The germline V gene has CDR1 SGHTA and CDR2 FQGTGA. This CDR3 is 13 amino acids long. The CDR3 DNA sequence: TGTGCCAGCAGCTTAACAGGGGGCACTGAAGCTTTCTTT. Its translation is CASSLTGGTEAFF.

The CDR3 coding sequence is TGTGCCAGCAGTTACCCCCCGGGTGCTGAAGCTTTCTTT. Amino acid sequence: CASSYPPGAEAFF. This chain connects TRBV6-2 or TRBV6-3 to TRBJ1-1, with D unresolved. The V gene lost 2 bases and the J gene lost 6 bases, with 10 bases spanning the gap. The length of the CDR3 is 13 residues. Germline lookup yields CDR1 MNHEY and CDR2 SVGEGT.

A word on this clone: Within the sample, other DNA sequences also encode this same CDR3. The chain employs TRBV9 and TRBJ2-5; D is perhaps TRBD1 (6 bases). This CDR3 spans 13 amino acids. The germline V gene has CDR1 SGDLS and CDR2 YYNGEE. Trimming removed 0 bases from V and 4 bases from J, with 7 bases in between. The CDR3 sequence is CASSVGGGETQYF. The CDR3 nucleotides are TGTGCCAGCAGCGTAGGAGGGGGAGAGACCCAGTACTTC.

CDR3 loop: CASRTSGGPNTGELFF. The CDR3 nucleotides read TGTGCCAGCAGAACTAGCGGGGGGCCGAACACCGGGGAGCTGTTTTTT. This sequence joins TRBV2 and TRBJ2-2, with 12 bases matching TRBD2. V was pared by 6 bases and J by 0 bases, with 2 bases of the junction left unmatched. The CDR3 totals 16 residues. CDR1 SNHLY and CDR2 FYNNEI come from the germline V gene.

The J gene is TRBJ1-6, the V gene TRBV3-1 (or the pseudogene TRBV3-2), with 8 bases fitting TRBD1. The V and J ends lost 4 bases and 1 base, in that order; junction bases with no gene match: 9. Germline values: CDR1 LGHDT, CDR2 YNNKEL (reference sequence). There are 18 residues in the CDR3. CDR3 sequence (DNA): TGTGCCAGCAGCCCCAGGACAGGGCGGGGGTCCTATAATTCACCCCTCCACTTT. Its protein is CASSPRTGRGSYNSPLHF.

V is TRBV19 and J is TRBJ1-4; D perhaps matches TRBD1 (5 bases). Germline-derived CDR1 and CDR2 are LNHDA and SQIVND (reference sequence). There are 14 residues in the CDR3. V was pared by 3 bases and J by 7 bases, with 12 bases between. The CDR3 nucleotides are TGTGCCAGTAGTATTACAGGAAGCCCTGAAAAACTGTTTTTT. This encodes CASSITGSPEKLFF. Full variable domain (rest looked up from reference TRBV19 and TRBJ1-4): DGGITQSPKYLFRKEGQNVTLSCEQNLNHDAMYWYRQDPGQGLRLIYYSQIVNDFQKGDIAEGYSVSREKKESFPLTVTSAQKNPTAFYLCASSITGSPEKLFFGSGTQLSVL.

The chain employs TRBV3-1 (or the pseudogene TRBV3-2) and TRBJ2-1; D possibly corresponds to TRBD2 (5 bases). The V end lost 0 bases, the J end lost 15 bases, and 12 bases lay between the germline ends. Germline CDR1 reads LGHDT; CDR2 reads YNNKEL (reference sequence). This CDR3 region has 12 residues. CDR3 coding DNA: TGTGCCAGCAGCCAAGATACGGCAGAGGGGTTCTTC. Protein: CASSQDTAEGFF.

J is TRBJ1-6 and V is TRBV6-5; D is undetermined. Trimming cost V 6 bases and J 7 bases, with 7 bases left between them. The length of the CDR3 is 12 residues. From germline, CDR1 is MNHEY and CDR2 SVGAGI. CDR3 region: CASSLNNSPLHF. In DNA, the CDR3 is TGTGCCAGCAGCCTAAACAATTCACCCCTCCACTTT.